The 21 T cell receptor beta chains below were found in one sample sequenced in a study of blood T cell repertoires in COVID-19. Some clones are missing from TCRdb's copy, which holds only in-frame ones; the method was immunoSEQ multiplex PCR. The repertoire consists of about 150,000 clones, with approximately 91% occurring once and the leading ten covering approximately 2.5%. The sample consisted of peripheral blood. All receptors derive from a human donor in a cohort sampled during active COVID-19.

As concerns this clone: This specimen includes other DNA sequences encoding the same CDR3. This chain joins TRBV12-3 or TRBV12-4 and TRBJ2-7; D remains ambiguous. Trimming took off 1 base at V and 2 bases at J, with 6 bases between the two ends. The CDR3 sequence is 13 residues long. The DNA for the CDR3 is TGTGCCAGCAGTTTAGGAGCCACCTACGAGCAGTACTTC. This sequence encodes CASSLGATYEQYF.

The genes are TRBV3-1 (or the pseudogene TRBV3-2) and TRBJ1-1; the match to TRBD1 covers 7 bases. This CDR3 spans 14 amino acids. CDR1 and CDR2 (germline): LGHDT, YNNKEL (reference sequence). The ends lost 4 bases at V and 3 bases at J; junction bases unmatched: 5. The chain's CDR3 is CASSPRGADTEAFF. The CDR3 DNA reads TGTGCCAGCAGCCCCAGGGGGGCGGACACTGAAGCTTTCTTT.

DNA of the CDR3: TGTGCCAGCAGCCCCCCCCGTCCCGGGGAGCTGTTTTTT. Translating it yields CASSPPRPGELFF. The chain is built from TRBV7-2 and TRBJ2-2; D call uncertain. The germline gives CDR1 SGHTA, CDR2 FQGNSA. The CDR3 totals 13 residues. Trimming pared 5 bases from V and 6 bases from J, leaving 10 bases between.

The chain joins TRBV6-4 to TRBJ2-1; 9 bases agree with TRBD2. The CDR3 length is 13 residues. CDR1 is MRHNA, CDR2 SNTAGT, per germline. V gave up 4 bases and J gave up 5 bases; unmatched junction bases: 0. The CDR3 sequence: CASSGGRDNEQFF. CDR3 in DNA: TGTGCCAGCAGTGGCGGGAGGGACAATGAGCAGTTCTTC.

The chain uses TRBV27 and TRBJ2-7; D is possibly TRBD1 (6 bases). This CDR3 region has 13 residues. CDR1 is MNHEY, CDR2 SMNVEV, per germline (reference sequence). The germline V and J ends were trimmed by 5 bases and 3 bases, with 11 bases remaining between them. The CDR3 protein is CASSARGGYEQYF. The CDR3 nucleotides read TGTGCCAGCAGTGCGAGAGGGGGCTACGAGCAGTACTTC.

The chain combines TRBV4-3 with TRBJ2-1; TRBD2 is a possible D gene (6 bases). Trimming stripped 0 bases from V and 3 bases from J, with 9 bases between. The CDR3 sequence is 15 residues long. From germline, CDR1 is LGHNA and CDR2 YSLEER. The CDR3 spells CASSQDVTSYNEQFF. The CDR3 nucleotides read TGCGCCAGCAGCCAAGATGTGACTAGCTACAATGAGCAGTTCTTC.

J is TRBJ1-1 and V is TRBV18; a possible D gene is TRBD1 (6 bases). The CDR3 length is 12 residues. Germline V gene sequence: CDR1 KGHSH, CDR2 LQKENI. The V and J ends lost 2 bases and 8 bases respectively, with 9 bases between them. Here the CDR3 DNA reads TGTGCCAGCTCACCAGGCGGACAGGAAGCTTTCTTT. Its protein is CASSPGGQEAFF.

The chain recombines TRBV19 with TRBJ2-1; D is undetermined. CDR1 and CDR2 (germline): LNHDA, SQIVND (reference sequence). Deletions cut 3 bases from V and 3 bases from J, with 6 bases between. The CDR3 is made up of 13 amino acids. The CDR3 DNA follows: TGTGCCAGTAGTATTGACTTCTACAATGAGCAGTTCTTC. Amino acids: CASSIDFYNEQFF.

The gene calls are TRBV6-4 and TRBJ1-2; 10 bases agree with TRBD1. CDR3 length: 15 amino acids. V lost 6 bases, J lost 7 bases, and 11 bases stayed unmatched. Germline loops: CDR1 MRHNA, CDR2 SNTAGT. The CDR3 nucleotides read TGTGCCAGCAGGGGACAGGGGATTGGGGCCTCTGGCTACACCTTC. Amino acid sequence: CASRGQGIGASGYTF.

The chain uses TRBV2 and TRBJ1-1; D is ambiguous. V lost 2 bases and J 2 bases, leaving 6 bases between the germline ends. The CDR3 runs 13 residues. CDR1 is SNHLY and CDR2 is FYNNEI in the germline V gene. CDR3 sequence reads: CASSEPLNTEAFF. The CDR3 DNA is TGTGCCAGCAGTGAACCCCTCAACACTGAAGCTTTCTTT.

Of note for this clone: Sequence at one end of the junction differs from germline and may be a read error. V and J are TRBV7-7 and TRBJ2-5, with a possible D match to TRBD2 (6 bases). The CDR3 totals 15 residues. Germline V lookup: CDR1 SSHAT, CDR2 FNYEAQ (reference sequence). The CDR3 is CASSLGGTYQETQYF. The DNA of the CDR3 is TGTGCTAGCAGCTTGGGTGGGACTTACCAAGAGACCCAGTACTTC.

The rearrangement joins TRBV5-4 to TRBJ2-7; 12 bases match TRBD2. CDR3 length: 17 residues. Germline values: CDR1 SGHNT, CDR2 YYREEE (reference sequence). With 2 bases clipped from V and 0 bases from J, the junction kept 6 bases outside the gene matches. This chain's CDR3 is CASSFPSGGATSYEQYF. CDR3 DNA sequence: TGTGCCAGCAGCTTCCCTAGCGGGGGGGCCACCTCCTACGAGCAGTACTTC.

This sequence joins TRBV24-1 and TRBJ2-7, with TRBD1 matching over 8 bases. V shed 2 bases and J 3 bases; nucleotides not matched to a gene: 8. Germline V gene sequence: CDR1 KGHDR, CDR2 SFDVKD. This CDR3 is 16 amino acids long. CDR3: CATSDSSGTGVYEQYF. The CDR3 nucleotides read TGTGCCACCAGTGATTCCTCCGGGACAGGAGTCTACGAGCAGTACTTC.

The chain has TRBV9 and TRBJ1-6, with a possible D match to TRBD1 (6 bases). Germline CDR1 SGDLS, CDR2 YYNGEE. With 4 bases removed from V and 6 bases from J, the gap between germline ends came to 20 bases. The CDR3 has 17 amino acids. CDR3 sequence reads: CASSPPQGPEGNSPLHF. Written as DNA, the CDR3 is TGTGCCAGCAGCCCACCACAGGGCCCGGAAGGTAATTCACCCCTCCACTTT.

The gene calls are TRBV20-1 and TRBJ2-1, with D perhaps TRBD2 (6 bases). The CDR3 has 15 residues. V was clipped by 3 bases and J by 1 base, with 13 bases between them. In germline, CDR1 is DFQATT, CDR2 SNEGSKA (reference sequence). The CDR3 nucleotides are TGCAGTGCTAGTGACTTGACTAGGTCCTACAATGAGCAGTTCTTC. This encodes CSASDLTRSYNEQFF.

The CDR3 loop reads CASSLSPTGGNTEAFF. The CDR3 DNA reads as TGTGCCAGCAGCTTAAGCCCTACAGGGGGGAACACTGAAGCTTTCTTT. The chain is built from TRBV7-3 and TRBJ1-1, with 8 bases that match TRBD1. Germline lookup yields CDR1 SGHTA and CDR2 FQGTGA. V lost 1 base, J lost 1 base, and 5 bases stayed unmatched. The CDR3 loop spans 16 amino acids.

This chain joins TRBV5-1 and TRBJ1-1, with 7 bases fitting TRBD1. The CDR3 sequence is 15 residues long. Germline CDR1 is SGHRS and CDR2 is YFSETQ. After removal of 4 bases from V and 2 bases from J, the junction contained 8 bases not matched to a gene. This CDR3 is CASSKPTGDNTEAFF. CDR3 DNA: TGCGCCAGCAGCAAACCAACAGGGGACAACACTGAAGCTTTCTTT.

This clone showed up just once. The V call is TRBV2, the J call TRBJ2-4; 9 bases agree with TRBD1. CDR1 is SNHLY and CDR2 is FYNNEI in the germline V gene. V was clipped by 8 bases and J by 8 bases; unmatched bases: 13. The CDR3 runs to 15 residues. As DNA, the CDR3 is TGTGCCAGCGGGAGACAGGGGGGAGGGTTGGACATTCAGTACTTC. Translation: CASGRQGGGLDIQYF.

The chain is built from TRBV5-6 and TRBJ2-1; D unresolved. V shed 0 bases and J shed 2 bases, with 12 bases lying between them. This CDR3 contains 16 residues. Germline V gene lookup returns CDR1 SGHDT and CDR2 YYEEEE. The CDR3 loop reads CASSLGTSNPYNEQFF. The CDR3 bases are TGTGCCAGCAGCTTGGGAACTTCGAACCCCTACAATGAGCAGTTCTTC.

The V call is TRBV27, the J call TRBJ1-4; TRBD1 matches 9 bases. The germline V gene has CDR1 MNHEY and CDR2 SMNVEV (reference sequence). There are 15 residues in the CDR3. The J segment lost 6 bases and the V segment lost 3 bases, leaving 5 bases of the junction unmatched. CDR3 nucleotides: TGTGCCAGCAGTTTTACAGGGGGCTCTTATGAAAAACTGTTTTTT. Its translation: CASSFTGGSYEKLFF.

The rearrangement uses TRBV4-3 and TRBJ1-2; unclear D gene. V was cut by 0 bases and J by 3 bases, with 11 bases left in between. Germline CDR1 reads LGHNA; CDR2 reads YSLEER. The CDR3 has 15 amino acids. The CDR3 nucleotides read TGCGCCAGCAGCCAAGATATAGGGCGGGACTATGGCTACACCTTC. Its protein is CASSQDIGRDYGYTF.